A selection of T cell receptor beta chains follows, all from one sample in a study of cytomegalovirus exposure and HLA in healthy donors. Assay: immunoSEQ multiplex PCR; the TCRdb copy retains only in-frame clones and omits some. The repertoire includes 150,000 or so clones, 60% to 85% of them detected once, and about 13% sits in the top ten. Sample: PBMCs. Source of these receptors: a man aged 40-50 years in good health and CMV-seropositive. The CDR3 runs from the conserved cysteine through the conserved F or W. The order of the fields is V gene, D gene, CDR3 protein. A D gene is named only where the DNA matches it firmly.

V gene: TRBV2; D gene: TRBD2; CDR3 protein: CASSERTSGSYEQYF
V gene: TRBV7-8; D gene: TRBD2; CDR3 protein: CASSLRLAGHYEQYF
V gene: TRBV18; D gene: TRBD1; CDR3 protein: CASSRDRDEKLFF
V gene: TRBV28; D gene: TRBD1; CDR3 protein: CASTQIGQGGNQPQHF
V gene: TRBV5-1; D gene: NA; CDR3 protein: CASSLHRTVDEQFF
V gene: TRBV29-1; D gene: NA; CDR3 protein: CSVSSSGVNSDTQYF
V gene: TRBV19; D gene: NA; CDR3 protein: CASSISAGSYEQYF
V gene: TRBV19; D gene: TRBD2; CDR3 protein: CASSSFRAGGRELFF
V gene: TRBV7-9; D gene: NA; CDR3 protein: CASSPVTDTQYF
V gene: TRBV5-4; D gene: TRBD2; CDR3 protein: CASSALAGGLEQYF
V gene: TRBV2; D gene: NA; CDR3 protein: CASSYHYEQYF
V gene: TRBV7-9; D gene: NA; CDR3 protein: CASSYHRGGDTDTQYF
V gene: TRBV27; D gene: NA; CDR3 protein: CASSSSGGRRTEAFF
V gene: TRBV5-4; D gene: TRBD2; CDR3 protein: CASSPWASGRQSSYEQYF
V gene: TRBV5-4; D gene: TRBD2; CDR3 protein: CASSWGLAGDNEQFF
V gene: TRBV29-1; D gene: NA; CDR3 protein: CSVERWQGGNIQYF
V gene: TRBV29-1; D gene: NA; CDR3 protein: CSGEVGNTIYF
V gene: TRBV12-5; D gene: NA; CDR3 protein: CASGLREDNEQFF
V gene: TRBV27; D gene: TRBD1; CDR3 protein: CASSENRGHYTDTQYF
V gene: TRBV4-1; D gene: NA; CDR3 protein: CASSARLVDNEQFF
V gene: TRBV9; D gene: NA; CDR3 protein: CASSPRRAGQETQYF
V gene: TRBV19; D gene: TRBD2; CDR3 protein: CASSLRLAGGRGLETQYF
V gene: TRBV6-5; D gene: NA; CDR3 protein: CASSYSFGYEQYF
V gene: TRBV7-3; D gene: TRBD1; CDR3 protein: CASSITGANTGELFF
V gene: TRBV6-4; D gene: TRBD2; CDR3 protein: CASSPLAGVPGRDTQYF
V gene: TRBV30; D gene: NA; CDR3 protein: CAWRYNTGELFF
V gene: TRBV6-1; D gene: NA; CDR3 protein: CASSEGNSPNQPQHF
V gene: TRBV6-6; D gene: TRBD2; CDR3 protein: CASSRTGLTANEQFF
V gene: TRBV29-1; D gene: NA; CDR3 protein: CSVPGHANYGYTF
V gene: TRBV6-5; D gene: NA; CDR3 protein: CASSPVSGANVLTF
V gene: TRBV18; D gene: NA; CDR3 protein: CASSPGLSNEKLFF
V gene: TRBV6-1; D gene: NA; CDR3 protein: CASKFTALGYGYTF
V gene: TRBV5-5; D gene: TRBD2; CDR3 protein: CASSPGTSLNTGELFF
V gene: TRBV27; D gene: TRBD1; CDR3 protein: CASSSTGGTSYNEQFF
V gene: TRBV4-1; D gene: NA; CDR3 protein: CASSPRRVNTEAFF
V gene: TRBV7-9; D gene: TRBD1; CDR3 protein: CAIRSPGTGIWYF
V gene: TRBV19; D gene: TRBD1; CDR3 protein: CASSMWDRAYRFDGYTF
V gene: TRBV29-1; D gene: NA; CDR3 protein: CSVDRRGLSYNEQFF
V gene: TRBV5-4; D gene: NA; CDR3 protein: CASSIDGDYGYTF
V gene: TRBV19; D gene: NA; CDR3 protein: CATRQTFTTYEQYF
V gene: TRBV19; D gene: NA; CDR3 protein: CASSIPGHAGNTIYF
V gene: TRBV7-9; D gene: TRBD2; CDR3 protein: CASSLGTSGAEQYF
V gene: TRBV4-3; D gene: NA; CDR3 protein: CASSQEGLPPENIQYF
V gene: TRBV2; D gene: TRBD1; CDR3 protein: CASSEAQGDADTQYF
V gene: TRBV5-1; D gene: NA; CDR3 protein: CASRRWTDTDTQYF
V gene: TRBV29-1; D gene: NA; CDR3 protein: CSVEDGSYEQYF
V gene: TRBV6-5; D gene: TRBD2; CDR3 protein: CASTPGLVAYEQYF
V gene: TRBV29-1; D gene: NA; CDR3 protein: CSVEAQRGSGETQYF
V gene: TRBV5-1; D gene: TRBD2; CDR3 protein: CASSSLASGTEQYF
V gene: TRBV28; D gene: NA; CDR3 protein: CASIDLRASYEQYF
V gene: TRBV2; D gene: TRBD1; CDR3 protein: CASSAQGQDGYTF
V gene: TRBV6-1; D gene: TRBD2; CDR3 protein: CASSRGSGGSYEQYF
V gene: TRBV21-1; D gene: NA; CDR3 protein: CASSKSRAHGFKLFF
V gene: TRBV7-8; D gene: TRBD2; CDR3 protein: CASSLGGRTYEQYF
V gene: TRBV9; D gene: TRBD1; CDR3 protein: CASSVGGTGGEQYF
V gene: TRBV9; D gene: TRBD1; CDR3 protein: CASSGGTGEDYTF
V gene: TRBV5-4; D gene: NA; CDR3 protein: CASSPDTSGANVLTF
V gene: TRBV6-6; D gene: TRBD2; CDR3 protein: CASSTSGSASYEQYF
V gene: TRBV27; D gene: TRBD2; CDR3 protein: CASSLWGGTYEQYF